The clone carrying this T cell receptor (beta chain) came up many times. Antigen: not known. The method for making cDNA was 5'RACE, and it used 10-nucleotide random UMIs. Each CDR3 protein is one row after TCRdb ran MiXCR on the 5' RACE reads. The sample comprises 110,000 or so distinct CDR3 sequences, about 3.2% of which are singletons, and roughly 1.3% rests with the top ten. The data were taken from a study of neurological immune-mediated disorders. Germline V gives CDR1 LGHNA, CDR2 YSLEER. The CDR3 spans 15 residues. V was pared by 0 bases and J by 3 bases, with 9 bases between. Study-wide results and limits: Phylogenetic grouping assigned the repertoires of 18 of 34 multiple sclerosis patients to a single related-CDR3 cluster, representing a possible signature.

The TCR was taken from a woman aged 30 to 39 with multiple sclerosis. The rearrangement links TRBV4-3 to TRBJ1-5, with a possible D match to TRBD1 (5 bases). The specimen was PBMCs. CDR3 residues: CASSQDGGANQPQHF. CDR3 sequence (DNA): TGCGCCAGCAGCCAAGATGGAGGGGCCAATCAGCCCCAGCATTTT.